This T cell receptor (beta chain) was observed in a study of blood T cell repertoires in COVID-19. Study-level information: T cells, B-cell-depleted T cells, or PBMCs provided the cDNA or gDNA that served as material.

Per the original data handling: The authors estimated nucleated cell counts from reference gene primer amplification. The protocol was immunoSEQ multiplex PCR, while the TCRdb copy is restricted to in-frame clones and leaves out a portion. For V, J and clone size, that table is used; D and trimming come from the DNA. The sample contains about 180,000 clones, approximately 86% of which appear only once. This CDR3 is 14 amino acids long. V was trimmed by 8 bases and J by 1 base, leaving 11 bases between them. The germline gives CDR1 MNHEY, CDR2 SVGAGI. The TCR originated in a man over 45 with active or convalescent COVID-19. The specimen sequenced was peripheral blood. V usage is TRBV6-5 and J usage is TRBJ2-2; D gene uncertain. The CDR3 reads CASQALGNTGELFF. CDR3 coding DNA: TGTGCCAGCCAAGCGCTCGGGAACACCGGGGAGCTGTTTTTT.